These 18 T cell receptor beta chains came from one sample sequenced in a study of blood T cell repertoires in COVID-19. Repertoires were generated with immunoSEQ multiplex PCR, while TCRdb's copy carries only in-frame clones and drops some. The sample holds over 45,000 clones, about four fifths seen once. Sequenced material: peripheral blood. These receptors were obtained from a man aged 35-49 years with acute or convalescent COVID-19.

The chain is built from TRBV9 and TRBJ1-4, with a weak D call TRBD1 (5 bases). CDR1 SGDLS and CDR2 YYNGEE come from the germline V gene. The CDR3 is 15 amino acids. V was trimmed by 0 bases and J by 7 bases, leaving 13 bases between them. CDR3: CASSVGGAPFEKLFF. The CDR3 bases are TGTGCCAGCAGCGTAGGCGGGGCCCCATTTGAAAAACTGTTTTTT.

This clone was recorded only once. The gene calls are TRBV9 and TRBJ1-2, with 9 bases fitting TRBD1. The V gene's germline CDR1 is SGDLS and CDR2 YYNGEE. V lost 0 bases to trimming and J lost 6 bases; unmatched junction nucleotides: 0. The CDR3 contains 13 residues. The CDR3 DNA is TGTGCCAGCAGCGTAGGGACAGGGGATGGCTACACCTTC. Protein product: CASSVGTGDGYTF.

The rearrangement joins TRBV10-3 to TRBJ1-1, with a weak D call TRBD1 (5 bases). Trimming left V 5 bases short and J 7 bases short, with 11 bases between. The germline gives CDR1 ENHRY, CDR2 SYGVKD. This CDR3 region has 12 residues. In DNA, the CDR3 is TGTGCCATCAGTATGGGTAGGGGTGAAGCTTTCTTT. Protein sequence: CAISMGRGEAFF.

The V call is TRBV5-1, the J call TRBJ1-4, with D perhaps matching TRBD1 (6 bases). This CDR3 contains 15 residues. From germline, CDR1 is SGHRS and CDR2 YFSETQ. Trimming took off 4 bases at V and 4 bases at J, with 14 bases between the two ends. CDR3 protein: CASSPTGQFNEKLFF. DNA of the CDR3: TGCGCCAGCAGCCCGACCGGACAGTTTAATGAAAAACTGTTTTTT. Complete variable domain (other parts from reference TRBV5-1 and TRBJ1-4): KAGVTQTPRYLIKTRGQQVTLSCSPISGHRSVSWYQQTPGQGLQFLFEYFSETQRNKGNFPGRFSGRQFSNSRSEMNVSTLELGDSALYLCASSPTGQFNEKLFFGSGTQLSVL.

This clone was counted once. For the CDR3, the DNA is TGTGCCTGGAGTACCCCGGGACAGGATAAGCAGTACTTC. Protein sequence: CAWSTPGQDKQYF. The chain uses TRBV30 and TRBJ2-7; 8 bases are shared with TRBD1. Germline CDR1 reads GTSNPN; CDR2 reads SVGIG (reference sequence). This CDR3 is 13 amino acids long. V lost 2 bases, J lost 8 bases, and 8 bases stayed unmatched.

The chain combines TRBV4-3 with TRBJ1-5; 8 bases are shared with TRBD1. From germline, CDR1 is LGHNA and CDR2 YSLEER. CDR3 length: 15 amino acids. V dropped 4 bases and J dropped 4; count of bases not matched to a gene: 6. The CDR3 here is CASSPLWTGNQPQHF. The CDR3 nucleotides read TGCGCCAGCAGCCCCCTCTGGACAGGGAATCAGCCCCAGCATTTT.

Only a few counts were recorded for this clone. The V and J genes are TRBV29-1 and TRBJ2-5, with 13 positions matching TRBD2. V dropped 4 bases and J dropped 5; count of bases not matched to a gene: 7. The CDR3 has 15 residues. Germline V gene data show CDR1 as SQVTM and CDR2 as ANQGSEA. Here the CDR3 DNA reads TGCAGCGTTGTCCTACTAGCGGGGGGGCGGGAGACCCAGTACTTC. Translation gives CSVVLLAGGRETQYF.

V is TRBV5-1 and J is TRBJ1-2; D possibly corresponds to TRBD1 (5 bases). Trimming pared 4 bases from V and 4 bases from J, leaving 20 bases between. Germline V gene lookup returns CDR1 SGHRS and CDR2 YFSETQ. The CDR3 spans 16 residues. Here the CDR3 reads CASSPDSGTAPYGYTF. CDR3 in DNA: TGCGCCAGCAGCCCAGACTCTGGGACTGCGCCCTATGGCTACACCTTC. Using reference TRBV5-1 and TRBJ1-2 for the parts outside the CDR3, the full variable domain is KAGVTQTPRYLIKTRGQQVTLSCSPISGHRSVSWYQQTPGQGLQFLFEYFSETQRNKGNFPGRFSGRQFSNSRSEMNVSTLELGDSALYLCASSPDSGTAPYGYTFGSGTRLTVV.

The chain has TRBV28 and TRBJ1-2; 10 bases agree with TRBD1. V lost 6 bases and J lost 8; bases outside the gene matches: 6. There are 13 residues in the CDR3. CDR1 and CDR2 from the germline V gene are MDHEN and SYDVKM. In nucleotides, the CDR3 is TGTGCCAGCAGGGAGGGGACAGGGGACGGCTACACCTTC. Translating it yields CASREGTGDGYTF.

Within the sample, this clone is medium-sized. The chain is built from TRBV4-1 and TRBJ1-5; 10 bases agree with TRBD1. The CDR3 covers 15 residues. V dropped 3 bases and J dropped 6; count of bases not matched to a gene: 5. Germline-derived CDR1 and CDR2 are MGHRA and YSYEKL. CDR3 loop: CASSQIRDRGQPQHF. The CDR3 DNA reads as TGCGCCAGCAGCCAGATCCGGGACAGGGGTCAGCCCCAGCATTTT.

In this sample, this clone turned up a few times. The chain combines TRBV4-1 with TRBJ1-2, with D perhaps matching TRBD1 (6 bases). V was shortened by 0 bases and J by 8 bases, with 19 bases between the two germline ends. Germline V gene lookup returns CDR1 MGHRA and CDR2 YSYEKL. There are 16 residues in the CDR3. CDR3 bases: TGCGCCAGCAGCCAAGAACCAGGGGCGCACCTATGGGGCTACACCTTC. Encoded protein: CASSQEPGAHLWGYTF.

The chain couples TRBV5-4 to TRBJ1-2, with TRBD1 matching 11 bases. The ends lost 4 bases at V and 4 bases at J; junction bases unmatched: 9. Germline assignment: CDR1 SGHNT and CDR2 YYREEE (reference sequence). The CDR3 runs 16 residues. CDR3 residues: CASSGPGQGAVYGYTF. The CDR3 DNA reads TGTGCCAGCAGCGGACCCGGACAGGGGGCGGTCTATGGCTACACCTTC.

This clone occurred once. The chain employs TRBV4-1 and TRBJ1-2, with D possibly TRBD1 on 5 matching bases. From germline, CDR1 is MGHRA and CDR2 YSYEKL. CDR3 length: 12 amino acids. Trimming removed 0 bases at V and 8 bases at J, with 7 bases between. The CDR3, as DNA: TGCGCCAGCAGCCAAGAGGGGCGCGGCTACACCTTC. Translated, it gives CASSQEGRGYTF.

This clone was counted only a few times. The CDR3, as DNA: TGTGCCAGCTCACCTAGGCAGGGCCGATCATATGGGGCCAACGTCCTGACTTTC. Translating gives CASSPRQGRSYGANVLTF. The rearrangement links TRBV18 to TRBJ2-6; D may be TRBD1 (5 bases). Germline CDR1 and CDR2: KGHSH and LQKENI. V shed 3 bases and J shed 3 bases, with 18 bases lying between them. The CDR3 is 18 amino acids.

The V call is TRBV30, the J call TRBJ1-3; a possible D gene is TRBD1 (5 bases). CDR3 length: 16 amino acids. The germline CDR1 and CDR2 sequences are GTSNPN and SVGIG (reference sequence). The ends were cut back, 5 bases at V and 0 bases at J, with 17 bases in the middle. This CDR3 reads CAWGSGSSVSGNTIYF. CDR3 in DNA: TGTGCCTGGGGGTCAGGGTCCTCAGTCTCTGGAAACACCATATATTTT.

The chain is built from TRBV6-2 or TRBV6-3 and TRBJ1-1; tentative D call: TRBD1 (5 bases). Germline assignment: CDR1 MNHEY and CDR2 SVGEGT. V lost 0 bases and J 8 bases, leaving 13 bases between the germline ends. The CDR3 runs to 14 residues. CDR3 DNA sequence: TGTGCCAGCAGTTACTCTCGACAGAGCAAGGAAGCTTTCTTT. This sequence encodes CASSYSRQSKEAFF.

The gene calls are TRBV19 and TRBJ1-6; D is ambiguous. V lost 5 bases and J 10 bases, leaving 15 bases between the germline ends. Germline CDR1 LNHDA, CDR2 SQIVND (reference sequence). The length of the CDR3 is 14 residues. Written as DNA, the CDR3 is TGTGCCAGTAGTGAGCGGAGATGGGAATCACCCCTCCACTTT. This translates into CASSERRWESPLHF.

V gene TRBV5-4 combines with J gene TRBJ1-5; TRBD1 agrees at 8 bases. The germline V gene has CDR1 SGHNT and CDR2 YYREEE (reference sequence). CDR3 length equals 14 residues. The J segment lost 2 bases and the V segment lost 2 bases, leaving 0 bases of the junction unmatched. The CDR3 spells CASSLQGGNQPQHF. CDR3 nucleotide sequence: TGTGCCAGCAGCTTACAGGGGGGCAATCAGCCCCAGCATTTT.